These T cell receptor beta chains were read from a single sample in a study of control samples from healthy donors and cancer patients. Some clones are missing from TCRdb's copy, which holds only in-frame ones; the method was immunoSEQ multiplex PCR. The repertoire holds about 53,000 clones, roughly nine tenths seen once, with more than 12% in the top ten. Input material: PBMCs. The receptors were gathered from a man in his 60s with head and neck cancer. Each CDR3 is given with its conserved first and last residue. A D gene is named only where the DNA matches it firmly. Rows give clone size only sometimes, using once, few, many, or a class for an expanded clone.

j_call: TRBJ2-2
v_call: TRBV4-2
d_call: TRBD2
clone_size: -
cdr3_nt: TGTGCCAGCAGCCGACGTTCTAGCGGGGGGCGTAGCACCGGGGAGCTGTTTTTT
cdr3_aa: CASSRRSSGGRSTGELFF

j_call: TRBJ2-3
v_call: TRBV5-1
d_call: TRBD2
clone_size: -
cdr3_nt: TGCGCCAGCAGCTTGCGGACTAGCCAGGGAACAGATACGCAGTATTTT
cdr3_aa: CASSLRTSQGTDTQYF

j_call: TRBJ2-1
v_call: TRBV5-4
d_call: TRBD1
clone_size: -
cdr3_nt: TGTGCCAGCAGCCCGGACAGGGGCCCCTACAATGAGCAGTTCTTC
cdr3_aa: CASSPDRGPYNEQFF

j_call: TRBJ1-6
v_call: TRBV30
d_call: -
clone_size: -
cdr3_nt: TGTGCCTGGAGGCGGATGGGGGTGGCCTATAATTCACCCCTCCACTTT
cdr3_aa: CAWRRMGVAYNSPLHF

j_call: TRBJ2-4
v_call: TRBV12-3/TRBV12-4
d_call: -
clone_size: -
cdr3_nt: TGTGCCAGCAGTGCGGATGGGGGAAACATTCAGTACTTC
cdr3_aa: CASSADGGNIQYF

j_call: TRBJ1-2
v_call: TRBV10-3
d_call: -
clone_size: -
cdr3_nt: TGTGCCATCAGCCAGAGGACGGGGGAACGCCTCCGTAGGGGCTACACCTTC
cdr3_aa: CAISQRTGERLRRGYTF

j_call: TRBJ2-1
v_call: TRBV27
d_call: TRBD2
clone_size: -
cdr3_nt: TGTGCCAGCAGTTCAGCCGGGACTAGCGGGAAACCGTTCTTC
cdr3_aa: CASSSAGTSGKPFF

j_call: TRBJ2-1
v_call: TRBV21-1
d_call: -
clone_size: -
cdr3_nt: TGTGCCAGCAGCAATCGGGGGGGTGAGCAGTTCTTC
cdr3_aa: CASSNRGGEQFF

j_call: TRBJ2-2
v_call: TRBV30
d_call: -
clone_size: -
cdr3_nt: TGTGCCTGGGATGCCGGGACACCGAACACCGGGGAGCTGTTTTTT
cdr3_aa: CAWDAGTPNTGELFF

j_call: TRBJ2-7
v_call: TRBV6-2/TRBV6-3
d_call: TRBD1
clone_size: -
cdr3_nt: TGTGCCAGCAGTAACACAGGGGTGCAGTACGAGCAGTACTTC
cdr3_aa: CASSNTGVQYEQYF

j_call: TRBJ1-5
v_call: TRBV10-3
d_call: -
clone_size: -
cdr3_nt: TGTGCCATTAGCGCGGGACTAACAAATCAGCCCCAGCATTTT
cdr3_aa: CAISAGLTNQPQHF

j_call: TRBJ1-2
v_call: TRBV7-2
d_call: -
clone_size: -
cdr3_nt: TGTGCCAGCAGCGCCCAGGGAGGGGCCAACGCGGGCTACACCTTC
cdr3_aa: CASSAQGGANAGYTF

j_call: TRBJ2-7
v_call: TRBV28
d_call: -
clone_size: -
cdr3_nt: TGTGCCAGCAGTTTAAATACAGGGCGCCACGAGCAGTACTTC
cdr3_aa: CASSLNTGRHEQYF

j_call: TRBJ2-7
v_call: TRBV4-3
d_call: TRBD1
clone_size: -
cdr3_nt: TGCGCCAGCAGCCTACAGGCCGGACAGGGAGCATCCTACGAGCAGTACTTC
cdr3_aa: CASSLQAGQGASYEQYF

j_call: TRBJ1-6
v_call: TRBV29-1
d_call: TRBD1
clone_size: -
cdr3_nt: TGCAGCGTTCGACAGGGCCTTTACGATTCACCCCTCCACTTT
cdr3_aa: CSVRQGLYDSPLHF

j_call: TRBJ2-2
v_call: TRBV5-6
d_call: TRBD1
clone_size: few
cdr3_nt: TGTGCCAGCAGCTTCCGGGACAGCGTCACCGGGGAGCTGTTTTTT
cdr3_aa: CASSFRDSVTGELFF

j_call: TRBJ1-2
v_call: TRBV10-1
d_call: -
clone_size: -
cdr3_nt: TGCGCCAGACGGGCGGGCACCTTC
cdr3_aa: CARRAGTF

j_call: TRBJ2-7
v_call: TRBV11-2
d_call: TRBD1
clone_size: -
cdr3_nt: TGTGCCAGCAGCAGGGGAGCCGGGACAGGGGGAGTGGAGCAGTACTTC
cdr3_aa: CASSRGAGTGGVEQYF

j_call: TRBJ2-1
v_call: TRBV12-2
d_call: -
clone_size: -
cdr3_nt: TGTGCAAGTCGCTTTCTACAGTATGAGCAGTTCTTC
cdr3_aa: CASRFLQYEQFF